Below, 13 T cell receptor beta chains from the same sample are listed, as sequenced in a study of PD-L1 blockade in urothelial cancer. Sequencing used immunoSEQ multiplex PCR; TCRdb keeps in-frame clones, though not all of them. The repertoire holds 65,000 to 80,000 clones, 75% to 90% seen once, with 3.5% to 5.5% in the top ten. Regarding time point: pretreatment peripheral blood. Sequenced material: PBMCs, taken around atezolizumab (anti-PD-L1) treatment. The receptors derive from a man between 65 and 85 years old with urothelial cancer.

The rearrangement links TRBV7-9 to TRBJ1-5; D is perhaps TRBD1 (5 bases). Between the trimmed V and J ends, which lost 6 bases and 3 bases, there was a span of 9 bases. The germline V gene encodes CDR1 SEHNR and CDR2 FQNEAQ (reference sequence). The CDR3 is 13 amino acids. CDR3 nucleotide sequence: TGTGCCAGCAGTCGCGGGGCCAATCAGCCCCAGCATTTT. Protein: CASSRGANQPQHF.

The chain links TRBV30 to TRBJ2-3; TRBD1 might be the D (5 bases). Deletions cut 4 bases from V and 4 bases from J, with 15 bases between. The CDR3 sequence is 14 residues long. Germline CDR1 GTSNPN, CDR2 SVGIG (reference sequence). In nucleotides, the CDR3 is TGTGCCTGGAAGTTGGCAGGGTGGTCAGATACGCAGTATTTT. It translates to CAWKLAGWSDTQYF.

The chain employs TRBV5-4 and TRBJ2-3; 10 nucleotides agree with TRBD1. Germline assignment: CDR1 SGHNT and CDR2 YYREEE (reference sequence). V lost 4 bases, J lost 2 bases, and 10 bases stayed unmatched. This CDR3 contains 17 residues. The CDR3 DNA reads as TGTGCCAGCAGCATAACCGGGACAGGGGTAGCCACAGATACGCAGTATTTT. Amino acids: CASSITGTGVATDTQYF.

The rearrangement joins TRBV28 to TRBJ2-6; D perhaps matches TRBD1 (5 bases). This CDR3 spans 17 amino acids. Germline-derived CDR1 and CDR2 are MDHEN and SYDVKM. V was cut by 3 bases and J by 0 bases, with 12 bases left in between. The CDR3 protein is CASSFRAGLSGANVLTF. DNA of the CDR3: TGTGCCAGCAGTTTTAGGGCAGGGCTCTCTGGGGCCAACGTCCTGACTTTC.

This chain uses TRBV14 with TRBJ2-5, with D tentatively TRBD2 (6 bases). The V and J ends lost 5 bases and 4 bases respectively, with 14 bases between them. The CDR3 extends over 14 amino acids. The germline CDR1 and CDR2 sequences are SGHDN and FVKESK. The chain's CDR3 is CASSKGGSGETQYF. CDR3 nucleotide sequence: TGTGCCAGCAGCAAAGGAGGTAGCGGAGAGACCCAGTACTTC.

The J gene is TRBJ2-2, the V gene TRBV14, with D perhaps matching TRBD1 (6 bases). This CDR3 contains 16 residues. With 0 bases removed from V and 6 bases from J, the gap between germline ends came to 14 bases. The germline V gene has CDR1 SGHDN and CDR2 FVKESK. The CDR3 loop is CASSQEWPGESGELFF. As DNA, the CDR3 is TGTGCCAGCAGCCAAGAATGGCCAGGGGAGTCCGGGGAGCTGTTTTTT.

The chain combines TRBV4-2 with TRBJ2-5; D remains unclear. The CDR3 consists of 14 residues. Trimming shortened V by 4 bases and J by 4 bases, and 13 bases separated the two germline ends. Germline V gene sequence: CDR1 LGHNA, CDR2 YNFKEQ. The DNA for the CDR3 is TGTGCCAGCAGCCGAGACTTAAAAGCAGAGACCCAGTACTTC. This gives the protein CASSRDLKAETQYF.

This clone was seen more than once but under ten times. The chain joins TRBV2 to TRBJ1-4; D is undetermined. Trimming cost V 5 bases and J 2 bases, with 9 bases left between them. The length of the CDR3 is 14 residues. Germline V gene lookup returns CDR1 SNHLY and CDR2 FYNNEI. The CDR3 reads CASSTTSTNEKLFF. The CDR3 DNA is TGTGCCAGCAGTACGACATCTACTAATGAAAAACTGTTTTTT. Drawing the rest from reference TRBV2 and TRBJ1-4, the complete variable domain is EPEVTQTPSHQVTQMGQEVILRCVPISNHLYFYWYRQILGQKVEFLVSFYNNEISEKSEIFDDQFSVERPDGSNFTLKIRSTKLEDSAMYFCASSTTSTNEKLFFGSGTQLSVL.

The chain joins TRBV15 to TRBJ2-1, with 8 bases matching TRBD2. Per the germline V gene, CDR1 is LNHNV and CDR2 is YYDKDF (reference sequence). CDR3 size: 20 residues. Trimming took 1 base from V and 6 from J; bases not matched to a gene: 20. The CDR3 sequence: CATSRAHSGEAGAVLNEQFF. The DNA of the CDR3 is TGTGCCACCAGCAGAGCTCACAGCGGAGAAGCGGGGGCAGTCCTCAATGAGCAGTTCTTC. The whole variable domain, remainder taken from reference TRBV15 and TRBJ2-1, is DAMVIQNPRYQVTQFGKPVTLSCSQTLNHNVMYWYQQKSSQAPKLLFHYYDKDFNNEADTPDNFQSRRPNTSFCFLDIRSPGLGDTAMYLCATSRAHSGEAGAVLNEQFFGPGTRLTVL.

The CDR3 nucleotides are TGTGCCAGCAGCAAAGCAAATTTTCTAGCGGGTCGGCCCTACAATGAGCAGTTCTTC. Its protein is CASSKANFLAGRPYNEQFF. V usage is TRBV21-1 and J usage is TRBJ2-1; the DNA was not compared with TRBD2, the D call given in the table. TRBV21-1 is described as a pseudogene. There are 19 residues in the CDR3.

This clone was picked up a small number of times. The V and J genes are TRBV2 and TRBJ1-2; D is undetermined. V lost 6 bases and J 0 bases, leaving 5 bases between the germline ends. Germline assignment: CDR1 SNHLY and CDR2 FYNNEI. The CDR3 runs to 12 residues. CDR3 bases: TGTGCCAGCAGCGGAGCTAACTATGGCTACACCTTC. Its protein is CASSGANYGYTF.

This clone was detected once. The chain is built from TRBV7-2 and TRBJ1-2, with a possible D match to TRBD1 (6 bases). Germline V gives CDR1 SGHTA, CDR2 FQGNSA. Deletions cut 5 bases from V and 0 bases from J, with 16 bases between. This CDR3 has 16 residues. The CDR3 is CASSPPEGGTNYGYTF. The CDR3 DNA reads TGTGCCAGCAGCCCTCCGGAGGGGGGGACTAACTATGGCTACACCTTC. Full variable domain (rest looked up from reference TRBV7-2 and TRBJ1-2): GAGVSQSPSNKVTEKGKDVELRCDPISGHTALYWYRQSLGQGLEFLIYFQGNSAPDKSGLPSDRFSAERTGGSVSTLTIQRTQQEDSAVYLCASSPPEGGTNYGYTFGSGTRLTVV.

This clone was found a few times. The CDR3 DNA reads as TGTGCCAGTAGTAGCCAGGGTACCTATGGCTACACCTTC. Amino acids: CASSSQGTYGYTF. The chain is built from TRBV19 and TRBJ1-2, with a possible D match to TRBD1 (5 bases). CDR1 and CDR2 from the germline V gene are LNHDA and SQIVND (reference sequence). V shed 4 bases and J shed 4 bases, with 10 bases lying between them. The CDR3 extends over 13 amino acids.